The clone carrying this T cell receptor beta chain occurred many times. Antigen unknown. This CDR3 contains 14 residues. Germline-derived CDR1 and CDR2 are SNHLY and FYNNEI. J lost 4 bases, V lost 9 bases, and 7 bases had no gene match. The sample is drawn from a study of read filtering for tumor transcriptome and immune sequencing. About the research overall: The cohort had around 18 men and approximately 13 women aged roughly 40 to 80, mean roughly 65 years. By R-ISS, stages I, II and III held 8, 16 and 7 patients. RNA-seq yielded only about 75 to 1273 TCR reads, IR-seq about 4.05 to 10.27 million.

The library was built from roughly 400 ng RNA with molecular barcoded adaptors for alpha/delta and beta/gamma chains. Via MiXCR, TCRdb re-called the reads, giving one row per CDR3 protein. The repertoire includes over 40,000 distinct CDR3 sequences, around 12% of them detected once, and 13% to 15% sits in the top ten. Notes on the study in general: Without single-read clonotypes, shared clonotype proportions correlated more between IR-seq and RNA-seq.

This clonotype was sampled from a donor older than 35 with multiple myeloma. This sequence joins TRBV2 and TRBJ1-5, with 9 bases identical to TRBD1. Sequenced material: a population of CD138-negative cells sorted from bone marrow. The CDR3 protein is CASCPGQGNQPQHF. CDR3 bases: TGTGCCAGTTGTCCGGGACAGGGTAATCAGCCCCAGCATTTT.